Listed below are T cell receptor beta chains from one sample, sequenced in a study of blood T cell repertoires in COVID-19. The method was immunoSEQ multiplex PCR; TCRdb's version includes in-frame clones alone and lacks a portion of them. The sample includes about 140,000 clones, around 82% of them seen just once. Sequencing input: peripheral blood. Every receptor here comes from a human donor in a cohort sampled during active COVID-19. Both conserved end residues are part of each CDR3. D genes are given only for firm matches. Only part of the rows carry a size: once, few, many, or a class if the clone is expanded.

NA,TRBV6-1,TRBJ1-6,TRBD1,TGTGCCAGCAGTGAAGCTACAGGGGGCTCCTATAATTCACCCCTCCACTTT,CASSEATGGSYNSPLHF
NA,TRBV7-3,TRBJ1-1,NA,TGTGCCAGCAGCTTAACACAGGGCACTGAAGCTTTCTTT,CASSLTQGTEAFF
NA,TRBV2,TRBJ2-5,TRBD1,TGTGCCAGCAGTAACCGGGACAGGGGGCTTAGGGAGACCCAGTACTTC,CASSNRDRGLRETQYF
NA,TRBV13,TRBJ1-2,TRBD1,TGTGCCAGCAGCCCACGGACAGGGTCTGGCTATGGCTACACCTTC,CASSPRTGSGYGYTF
NA,TRBV27,TRBJ1-1,NA,TGTGCCAGCAGAGCGACAGGAAACACTGAAGCTTTCTTT,CASRATGNTEAFF
NA,TRBV19,TRBJ1-2,TRBD1,TGTGCCAGTAGTACCCGGGACAGGGTGGACTATGGCTACACCTTC,CASSTRDRVDYGYTF
NA,TRBV4-2,TRBJ2-7,NA,TGTGCCAGCAGCCTCCAAGTAGGGGTAGACTACGAGCAGTACTTC,CASSLQVGVDYEQYF
NA,TRBV3-1/TRBV3-2,TRBJ2-5,NA,TGTGCCAGCAGCCAAGAGTTACCAGGGGAGACCCAGTACTTC,CASSQELPGETQYF
once,TRBV18,TRBJ2-6,NA,TGTGCCAGCTCACCGGGCGGGTCTGGGGCCAACGTCCTGACTTTC,CASSPGGSGANVLTF
NA,TRBV11-2,TRBJ2-4,NA,TGTGCCAGCAGCCCTGGGACACCCAAAAACATTCAGTACTTC,CASSPGTPKNIQYF
once,TRBV7-8,TRBJ2-3,TRBD2,TGTGCCAGCAGGGGCATCGGGCGGGGGGTCCTCACAGATACGCAGTATTTT,CASRGIGRGVLTDTQYF
NA,TRBV2,TRBJ2-1,TRBD1,TGTGCCAGCAGTGAAGACGGGACAGTCGGATACAATGAGCAGTTCTTC,CASSEDGTVGYNEQFF
NA,TRBV3-1/TRBV3-2,TRBJ1-1,NA,TGTGCCAGCAGCCAGATGGGAGGTGAAGCTTTCTTT,CASSQMGGEAFF
NA,TRBV28,TRBJ1-1,TRBD1,TGTGCCAGCAGTCCCACAGGGGTTACTGAAGCTTTCTTT,CASSPTGVTEAFF
NA,TRBV19,TRBJ2-2,NA,TGTGCCAGTACCCCGTCAGGGCACACCGGGGAGCTGTTTTTT,CASTPSGHTGELFF
NA,TRBV27,TRBJ2-7,TRBD1,TGTGCCAGCAGTCCCGGTTGGGACAGCTCCTACGAGCAGTACTTC,CASSPGWDSSYEQYF
NA,TRBV19,TRBJ1-1,TRBD1,TGTGCCAGTAGTACGCGGGACAGAGTGAACACTGAAGCTTTCTTT,CASSTRDRVNTEAFF
once,TRBV9,TRBJ2-1,TRBD2,TGTGCCAGCAGCGTAGAAGCGGGGGCGAGCTCCTACAATGAGCAGTTCTTC,CASSVEAGASSYNEQFF
NA,TRBV7-3,TRBJ2-2,NA,TGTGCCAGCAGCCTAATTACAGGGAACACCGGGGAGCTGTTTTTT,CASSLITGNTGELFF
NA,TRBV6-5,TRBJ1-2,TRBD1,TGTGCCAGCACCACGCACGGACAGGGGGCATTTGGCTACACCTTC,CASTTHGQGAFGYTF
NA,TRBV7-2,TRBJ2-3,NA,TGTGCCAGCAGCTTAGCGGAGGGAGCAGATACGCAGTATTTT,CASSLAEGADTQYF
NA,TRBV5-5,TRBJ2-7,NA,TGTGCCAGCAGAGTGGCGGCGGGCTACGAGCAGTACTTC,CASRVAAGYEQYF